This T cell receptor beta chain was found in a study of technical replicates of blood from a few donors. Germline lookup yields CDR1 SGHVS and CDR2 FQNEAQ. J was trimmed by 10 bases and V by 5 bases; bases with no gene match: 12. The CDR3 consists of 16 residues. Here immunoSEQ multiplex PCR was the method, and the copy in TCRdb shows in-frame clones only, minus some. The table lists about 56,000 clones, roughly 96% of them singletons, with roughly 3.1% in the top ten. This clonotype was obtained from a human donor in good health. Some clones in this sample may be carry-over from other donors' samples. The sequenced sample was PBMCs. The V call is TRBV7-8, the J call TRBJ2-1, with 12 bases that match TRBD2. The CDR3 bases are TGTGCCAGCAGCCCAAATCGGGCTAGCGGGAGGGGGGAGCAGTTCTTC. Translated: CASSPNRASGRGEQFF.